This T cell receptor beta chain was identified during a study of shared clonotypes between healthy human individuals. This CDR3 region has 17 residues. Unmatched junction bases numbered 13, after V lost 5 bases and J lost 4 bases. Germline lookup yields CDR1 SGHVT and CDR2 SQSDAQ. CD8 cells regarded as naive lacked CD45RO, were positively chosen for CCR7, and omitted terminally differentiated effector memory CD45RA+ cells. Deep-level settings were used for running the assay. Replicate PCRs for sorted subsets used approximately 220 ng DNA; this equaled around 28,000 T cell genomes. The method was immunoSEQ multiplex PCR; TCRdb's version includes in-frame clones alone and lacks a portion of them. The data contain fewer than 1 million clones, 96% of them singletons.

The rearrangement uses TRBV7-4 and TRBJ2-3; 9 nucleotides line up with TRBD1. Sequencing input: naive CD8+ T cells sorted from blood. The receptor was derived from a man aged 25-45 years in good health. CDR3: CASSLRPGTGMADTQYF. In DNA, the CDR3 is TGTGCCAGCAGCCTTCGTCCCGGGACAGGGATGGCAGATACGCAGTATTTT.